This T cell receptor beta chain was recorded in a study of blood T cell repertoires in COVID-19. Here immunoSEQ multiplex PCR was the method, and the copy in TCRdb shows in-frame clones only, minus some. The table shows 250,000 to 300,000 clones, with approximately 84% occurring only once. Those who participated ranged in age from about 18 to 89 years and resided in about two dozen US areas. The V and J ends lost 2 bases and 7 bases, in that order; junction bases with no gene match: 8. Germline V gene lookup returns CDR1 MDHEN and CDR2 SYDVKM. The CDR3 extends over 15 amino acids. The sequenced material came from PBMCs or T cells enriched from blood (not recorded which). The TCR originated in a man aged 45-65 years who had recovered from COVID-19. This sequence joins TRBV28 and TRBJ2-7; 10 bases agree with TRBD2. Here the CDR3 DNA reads TGTGCCAGCAGTTTAGAAAGCGGGAGGGCCAATGAGCAGTACTTC. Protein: CASSLESGRANEQYF.